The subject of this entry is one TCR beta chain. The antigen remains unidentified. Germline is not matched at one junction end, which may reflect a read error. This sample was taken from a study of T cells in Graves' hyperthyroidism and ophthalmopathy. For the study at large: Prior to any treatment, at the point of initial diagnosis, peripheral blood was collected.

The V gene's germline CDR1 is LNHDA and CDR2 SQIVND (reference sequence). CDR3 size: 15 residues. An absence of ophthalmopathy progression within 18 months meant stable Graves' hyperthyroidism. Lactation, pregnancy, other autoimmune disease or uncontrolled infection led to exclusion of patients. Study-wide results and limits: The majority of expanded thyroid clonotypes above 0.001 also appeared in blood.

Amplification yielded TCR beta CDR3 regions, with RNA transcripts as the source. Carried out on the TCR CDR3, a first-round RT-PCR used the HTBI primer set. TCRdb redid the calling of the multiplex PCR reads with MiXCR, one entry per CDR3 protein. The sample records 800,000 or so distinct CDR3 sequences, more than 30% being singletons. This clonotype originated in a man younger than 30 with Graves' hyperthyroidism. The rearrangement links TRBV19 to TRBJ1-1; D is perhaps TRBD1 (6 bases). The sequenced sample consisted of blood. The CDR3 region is CASRFQQGRNTEASF. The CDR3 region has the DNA TGTGCCAGTCGCTTCCAACAGGGAAGGAACACTGAAGCTTCCTTT.